These 22 T cell receptor beta chains came from one sample sequenced in a study of blood T cell repertoires in COVID-19. Clones were read by immunoSEQ multiplex PCR, and TCRdb kept only the in-frame ones, dropping some. The sample consists of about 230,000 clones, approximately 80% of them appearing once. Sequencing was done on a sample of peripheral blood. Source of these receptors: a woman between 50 and 59 years old with acute or convalescent COVID-19.

This sequence joins TRBV28 and TRBJ2-1; TRBD1 aligns across 12 bases. The CDR3 covers 15 residues. Germline V gene lookup returns CDR1 MDHEN and CDR2 SYDVKM. Trimming removed 3 bases from V and 4 bases from J; junction bases left unmatched: 1. The CDR3 reads CASSLGQGAYNEQFF. The CDR3 DNA reads TGTGCCAGCAGTTTGGGACAGGGGGCTTACAATGAGCAGTTCTTC. Complete variable domain (other parts from reference TRBV28 and TRBJ2-1): DVKVTQSSRYLVKRTGEKVFLECVQDMDHENMFWYRQDPGLGLRLIYFSYDVKMKEKGDIPEGYSVSREKKERFSLILESASTNQTSMYLCASSLGQGAYNEQFFGPGTRLTVL.

The chain links TRBV4-1 to TRBJ1-4, with 8 bases aligning to TRBD1. The V and J ends lost 4 bases and 2 bases, in that order; junction bases with no gene match: 15. Germline-derived CDR1 and CDR2 are MGHRA and YSYEKL. The CDR3 is made up of 19 amino acids. In DNA, the CDR3 is TGCGCCAGCAGCCCGACTAGACAGGGGAGGTTTGGGACTAATGAAAAACTGTTTTTT. Amino acid sequence: CASSPTRQGRFGTNEKLFF.

The chain recombines TRBV2 with TRBJ2-5; 8 bases are shared with TRBD2. Germline V gene lookup returns CDR1 SNHLY and CDR2 FYNNEI. The J segment lost 1 base and the V segment lost 6 bases, leaving 10 bases of the junction unmatched. The length of the CDR3 is 16 residues. CDR3 sequence reads: CASRGRGDHSQETQYF. The CDR3 nucleotides read TGTGCCAGCAGGGGGCGGGGGGACCACTCCCAAGAGACCCAGTACTTC.

The genes are TRBV6-5 and TRBJ2-1; 8 nucleotides match TRBD2. CDR1 is MNHEY and CDR2 is SVGAGI in the germline V gene. The CDR3 covers 13 residues. After removal of 6 bases from V and 13 bases from J, the junction contained 11 bases not matched to a gene. CDR3 DNA: TGTGCCAGCAGGGAGATACCGGGACTAGTTCAGTTCTTC. This gives the protein CASREIPGLVQFF.

This clone appeared a single time. The genes are TRBV3-1 (or the pseudogene TRBV3-2) and TRBJ1-2; 7 bases align to TRBD1. Trimming took 2 bases from V and 4 from J; bases not matched to a gene: 19. Germline values: CDR1 LGHDT, CDR2 YNNKEL (reference sequence). The CDR3 runs to 19 residues. The CDR3 coding sequence is TGTGCCAGCAGCCAATTCCTGACTGCTACAGGGGTCCCTAGCTATGGCTACACCTTC. Residues: CASSQFLTATGVPSYGYTF.

This chain links TRBV14 with TRBJ1-2; D is ambiguous. CDR1 is SGHDN and CDR2 is FVKESK in the germline V gene. Deletions cut 0 bases from V and 2 bases from J, with 10 bases between. The CDR3 sequence is 15 residues long. In DNA, the CDR3 is TGTGCCAGCAGCCAAGATGCGGATTGGAACTATGGCTACACCTTC. It is translated as CASSQDADWNYGYTF.

This clone is a singleton in its sample. The chain recombines TRBV24-1 with TRBJ2-1; 8 bases match TRBD2. Germline trimming cut 0 bases from V and 10 bases from J; bases unmatched to any gene: 10. The CDR3 sequence is 16 residues long. Germline V lookup: CDR1 KGHDR, CDR2 SFDVKD. CDR3 sequence (DNA): TGTGCCACCAGTGATTTGAAGGGACTAGGGGTTCGGGAGCAGTTCTTC. Its protein product is CATSDLKGLGVREQFF.

V and J are TRBV15 and TRBJ1-5; D might be TRBD1 (6 bases). V was cut by 0 bases and J by 1 base, with 7 bases left in between. Germline V gene lookup returns CDR1 LNHNV and CDR2 YYDKDF (reference sequence). The CDR3 has 15 residues. Here the CDR3 DNA reads TGTGCCACCAGCAGAGATAGGGGGAGCAATCAGCCCCAGCATTTT. Its protein is CATSRDRGSNQPQHF.

The chain uses TRBV23-1 and TRBJ1-5; no definite D call. Being an ORF, TRBV23-1 has a function that is uncertain. With 8 bases removed from V and 1 base from J, the gap between germline ends came to 6 bases. The CDR3 runs 12 residues. The CDR3 sequence is CASPLSNQPQHF. CDR3 bases: TGCGCCAGCCCCCTGAGCAATCAGCCCCAGCATTTT.

V is TRBV2 and J is TRBJ2-5; TRBD2 matches 13 bases. Trimming at V came to 2 bases and at J to 2 bases, leaving 8 bases not matched to a gene. The germline gives CDR1 SNHLY, CDR2 FYNNEI. The CDR3 contains 18 residues. CDR3 sequence (DNA): TGTGCCAGCAGTGAACTCCCACGACTAGCGGGGGGACAAGAGACCCAGTACTTC. Translation: CASSELPRLAGGQETQYF.

There are a few counts of this clone. The genes are TRBV5-1 and TRBJ2-1, with D hard to call. Deletions cut 0 bases from V and 7 bases from J, with 5 bases between. CDR1 is SGHRS and CDR2 is YFSETQ in the germline V gene. This CDR3 has 12 residues. The CDR3 coding sequence is TGCGCCAGCAGCTTGGGGCGGAATGAGCAGTTCTTC. Translation gives CASSLGRNEQFF.

The chain links TRBV14 to TRBJ2-7; 9 bases align to TRBD1. Germline lookup yields CDR1 SGHDN and CDR2 FVKESK. The CDR3 totals 16 residues. Trimming took 0 bases from V and 5 from J; bases not matched to a gene: 8. CDR3 in amino acids: CASSQELGTGFNEQYF. In nucleotides, the CDR3 is TGTGCCAGCAGCCAAGAGTTGGGGACAGGGTTCAACGAGCAGTACTTC.

The chain carries TRBV15 and TRBJ1-5; 7 nucleotides match TRBD1. The CDR3 runs 13 residues. With V trimmed by 8 bases and J by 4 bases, 5 bases remained unmatched. The V gene's germline CDR1 is LNHNV and CDR2 YYDKDF (reference sequence). This CDR3 is CATARDRNQPQHF. The CDR3 nucleotides read TGTGCCACCGCTCGGGACAGAAATCAGCCCCAGCATTTT.

This chain's CDR3 is CSASSGDQPQHF. CDR3 bases: TGCAGTGCTAGTAGCGGGGATCAGCCCCAGCATTTT. The chain has TRBV20-1 and TRBJ1-5; D gene unclear. V gave up 3 bases and J gave up 5 bases, with 8 bases separating them. The CDR3 consists of 12 residues. From germline, CDR1 is DFQATT and CDR2 SNEGSKA (reference sequence).

CDR3 loop: CASSPAVANTEAFF. In nucleotides, the CDR3 is TGTGCCAGCAGTCCGGCTGTAGCGAACACTGAAGCTTTCTTT. V gene TRBV3-1 (or the pseudogene TRBV3-2) combines with J gene TRBJ1-1; D uncertain. Per the germline V gene, CDR1 is LGHDT and CDR2 is YNNKEL (reference sequence). The CDR3 is 14 amino acids. V was clipped by 6 bases and J by 1 base, with 12 bases between them.

This chain connects TRBV4-3 to TRBJ1-5, with 8 bases fitting TRBD1. The CDR3 is 15 amino acids. Per the germline V gene, CDR1 is LGHNA and CDR2 is YSLEER. The V gene end was trimmed by 0 bases and the J gene end by 7 bases; junction bases not matched to a gene: 5. The CDR3 nucleotides read TGCGCCAGCAGCCAAGAAGGGACAGGTAACCAGCCCCAGCATTTT. Translated: CASSQEGTGNQPQHF.

The chain combines TRBV29-1 with TRBJ2-7; D ambiguous. Between the trimmed V and J ends, which lost 3 bases and 7 bases, there was a span of 13 bases. Germline V lookup: CDR1 SQVTM, CDR2 ANQGSEA. The CDR3 runs to 12 residues. The CDR3 DNA is TGCAGCGTTGAGGTGACGGCTAGGGAGCAGTACTTC. Translated: CSVEVTAREQYF.

The genes are TRBV7-9 and TRBJ2-7; 9 positions agree with TRBD1. This CDR3 is 14 amino acids long. Germline trimming cut 5 bases from V and 2 bases from J; bases unmatched to any gene: 4. Germline V CDR1 and CDR2: SEHNR, FQNEAQ (reference sequence). Here the CDR3 reads CASSHRDRAYEQYF. The DNA for the CDR3 is TGTGCCAGCAGCCACCGGGACAGGGCCTACGAGCAGTACTTC.

The chain employs TRBV7-9 and TRBJ1-2; 8 positions match TRBD1. This CDR3 is built from 17 residues. Germline-derived CDR1 and CDR2 are SEHNR and FQNEAQ (reference sequence). Trimming took 6 bases from V and 0 from J; bases not matched to a gene: 12. The CDR3 nucleotides read TGTGCCAGCAGACATCCCAGGGGGCGTGAAGCTAACTATGGCTACACCTTC. This translates into CASRHPRGREANYGYTF. Together with reference TRBV7-9 and TRBJ1-2, the CDR3 gives the full variable domain: DTGVSQNPRHKITKRGQNVTFRCDPISEHNRLYWYRQTLGQGPEFLTYFQNEAQLEKSRLLSDRFSAERPKGSFSTLEIQRTEQGDSAMYLCASRHPRGREANYGYTFGSGTRLTVV.

V usage is TRBV11-2 and J usage is TRBJ1-2; 9 bases line up with TRBD1. With V trimmed by 5 bases and J by 4 bases, 5 bases remained unmatched. CDR3 size: 14 residues. The germline gives CDR1 SGHAT, CDR2 FQNNGV. The CDR3 DNA reads TGTGCCAGCAGCGCCGCGGGACAGGGCTATGGCTACACCTTC. It is translated as CASSAAGQGYGYTF.

This clone has only one observation. The genes are TRBV5-1 and TRBJ1-2, with 7 nucleotides matching TRBD1. The germline CDR1 and CDR2 sequences are SGHRS and YFSETQ. The CDR3 runs to 13 residues. V trimming: 5 bases; J trimming: 4 bases; junction bases outside the gene matches: 5. The CDR3, as DNA: TGCGCCAGCAGGGGGGACAGCGGCTATGGCTACACCTTC. This translates into CASRGDSGYGYTF.

This chain uses TRBV28 with TRBJ1-6; the match to TRBD1 covers 8 bases. This CDR3 comprises 15 residues. Trimming cost V 1 base and J 10 bases; bases outside gene matches: 6. The germline gives CDR1 MDHEN, CDR2 SYDVKM. The CDR3 loop is CASSLSIQGDSPLHF. CDR3 sequence (DNA): TGTGCCAGCAGTTTATCGATACAGGGGGACTCACCCCTCCACTTT. The full variable domain, with the rest looked up from reference TRBV28 and TRBJ1-6, is DVKVTQSSRYLVKRTGEKVFLECVQDMDHENMFWYRQDPGLGLRLIYFSYDVKMKEKGDIPEGYSVSREKKERFSLILESASTNQTSMYLCASSLSIQGDSPLHFGNGTRLTVT.